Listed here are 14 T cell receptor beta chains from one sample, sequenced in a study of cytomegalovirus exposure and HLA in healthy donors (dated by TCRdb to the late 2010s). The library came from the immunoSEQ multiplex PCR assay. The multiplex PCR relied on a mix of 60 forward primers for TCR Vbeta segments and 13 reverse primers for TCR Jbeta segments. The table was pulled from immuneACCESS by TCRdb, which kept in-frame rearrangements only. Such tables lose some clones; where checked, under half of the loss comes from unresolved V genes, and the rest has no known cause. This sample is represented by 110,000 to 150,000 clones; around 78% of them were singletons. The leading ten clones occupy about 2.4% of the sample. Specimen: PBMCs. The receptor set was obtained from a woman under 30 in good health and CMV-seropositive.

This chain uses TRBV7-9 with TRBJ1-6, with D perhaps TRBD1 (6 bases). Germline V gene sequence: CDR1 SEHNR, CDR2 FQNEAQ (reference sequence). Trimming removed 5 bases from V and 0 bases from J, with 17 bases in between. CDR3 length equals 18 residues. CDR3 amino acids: CASSGRRGTSSYNSPLHF. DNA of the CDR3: TGTGCCAGCAGCGGCCGCAGGGGAACTAGCTCCTATAATTCACCCCTCCACTTT. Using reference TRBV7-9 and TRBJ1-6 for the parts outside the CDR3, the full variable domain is DTGVSQNPRHKITKRGQNVTFRCDPISEHNRLYWYRQTLGQGPEFLTYFQNEAQLEKSRLLSDRFSAERPKGSFSTLEIQRTEQGDSAMYLCASSGRRGTSSYNSPLHFGNGTRLTVT.

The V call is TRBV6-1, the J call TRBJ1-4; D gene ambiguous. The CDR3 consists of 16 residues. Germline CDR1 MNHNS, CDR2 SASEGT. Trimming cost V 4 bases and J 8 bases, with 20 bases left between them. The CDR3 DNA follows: TGTGCCAGCAGTGCACCATCGGGGTGGGCTGGGGAAAAACTGTTTTTT. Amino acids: CASSAPSGWAGEKLFF.

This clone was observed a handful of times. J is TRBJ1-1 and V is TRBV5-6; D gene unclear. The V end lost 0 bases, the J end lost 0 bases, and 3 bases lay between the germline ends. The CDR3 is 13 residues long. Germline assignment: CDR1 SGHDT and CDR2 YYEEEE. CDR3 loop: CASSLGLNTEAFF. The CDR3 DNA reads TGTGCCAGCAGCTTGGGGCTGAACACTGAAGCTTTCTTT.

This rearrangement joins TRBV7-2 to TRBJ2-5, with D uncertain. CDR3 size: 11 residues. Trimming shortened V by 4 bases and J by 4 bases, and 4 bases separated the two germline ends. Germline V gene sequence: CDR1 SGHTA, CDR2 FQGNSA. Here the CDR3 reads CASSSGETQYF. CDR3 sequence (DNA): TGTGCCAGCAGCTCGGGAGAGACCCAGTACTTC.

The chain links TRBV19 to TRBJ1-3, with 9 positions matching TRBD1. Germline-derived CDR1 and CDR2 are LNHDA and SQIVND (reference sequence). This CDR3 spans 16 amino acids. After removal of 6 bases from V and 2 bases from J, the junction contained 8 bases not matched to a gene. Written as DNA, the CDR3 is TGTGCCAGTAGACCGACAGGGGGAGTTGCTGGAAACACCATATATTTT. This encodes CASRPTGGVAGNTIYF.

The CDR3 is CAWRTQGGNTEAFF. The DNA of the CDR3 is TGTGCCTGGAGAACCCAGGGGGGAAACACTGAAGCTTTCTTT. This rearrangement joins TRBV30 to TRBJ1-1; 7 bases line up with TRBD1. Trimming took 3 bases from V and 2 from J; bases not matched to a gene: 6. The germline CDR1 and CDR2 sequences are GTSNPN and SVGIG (reference sequence). This CDR3 is built from 14 residues.

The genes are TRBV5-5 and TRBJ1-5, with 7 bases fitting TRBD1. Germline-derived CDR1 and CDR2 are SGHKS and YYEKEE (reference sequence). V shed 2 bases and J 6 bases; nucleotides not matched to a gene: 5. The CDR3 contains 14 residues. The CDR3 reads CASSFRQGGQPQHF. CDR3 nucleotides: TGTGCCAGCAGCTTTCGACAGGGAGGTCAGCCCCAGCATTTT.

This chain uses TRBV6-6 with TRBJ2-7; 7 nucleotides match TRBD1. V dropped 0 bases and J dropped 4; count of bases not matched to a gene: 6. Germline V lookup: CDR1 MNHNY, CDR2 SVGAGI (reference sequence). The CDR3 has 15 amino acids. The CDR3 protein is CASSYSTGQAYEQYF. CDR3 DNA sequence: TGTGCCAGCAGTTACTCGACTGGACAGGCGTACGAGCAGTACTTC.

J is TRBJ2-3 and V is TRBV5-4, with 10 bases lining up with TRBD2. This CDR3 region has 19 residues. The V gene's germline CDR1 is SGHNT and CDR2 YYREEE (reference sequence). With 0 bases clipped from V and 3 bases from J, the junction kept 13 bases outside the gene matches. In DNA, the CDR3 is TGTGCCAGCAGCTTGGGAGTCAGCGGGGGGGCGATGAGAACAGATACGCAGTATTTT. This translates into CASSLGVSGGAMRTDTQYF.

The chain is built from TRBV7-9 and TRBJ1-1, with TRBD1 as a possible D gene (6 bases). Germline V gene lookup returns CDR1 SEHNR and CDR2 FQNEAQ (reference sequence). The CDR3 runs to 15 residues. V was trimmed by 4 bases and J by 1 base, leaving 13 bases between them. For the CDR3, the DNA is TGTGCCAGCAGCTCAAAAGGACAGACGAACACTGAAGCTTTCTTT. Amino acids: CASSSKGQTNTEAFF.

This CDR3 reads CASSPLGGQAYEQYF. CDR3 DNA: TGTGCCAGCAGCCCCCTGGGGGGACAGGCCTACGAGCAGTACTTC. V gene TRBV11-2 combines with J gene TRBJ2-7; 8 positions agree with TRBD1. The CDR3 spans 15 residues. V shed 5 bases, J shed 2 bases, and the junction held 8 bases outside the gene matches. CDR1 is SGHAT, CDR2 FQNNGV, per germline.

CDR3 nucleotides: TGTGCCACCAGCTTCTCGGGGGGAGAGACCCAGTACTTC. It translates to CATSFSGGETQYF. The J gene is TRBJ2-5, the V gene TRBV15, with 7 positions matching TRBD2. Germline CDR1 reads LNHNV; CDR2 reads YYDKDF (reference sequence). The CDR3 consists of 13 residues. V gave up 5 bases and J gave up 4 bases; unmatched junction bases: 4.

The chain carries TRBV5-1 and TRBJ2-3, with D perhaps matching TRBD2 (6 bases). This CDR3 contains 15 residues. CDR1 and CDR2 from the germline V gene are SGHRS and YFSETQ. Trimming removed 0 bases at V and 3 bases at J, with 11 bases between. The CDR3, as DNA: TGCGCCAGCAGCTTGGAGTTTGGGGGGACAGATACGCAGTATTTT. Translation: CASSLEFGGTDTQYF.

The CDR3 sequence: CASSEAGTGAYEQYF. In nucleotides, the CDR3 is TGTGCCAGCAGTGAAGCGGGGACAGGGGCGTACGAGCAGTACTTC. The V and J genes are TRBV6-1 and TRBJ2-7; TRBD1 aligns across 10 bases. The trim removed 0 bases at V and 4 bases at J, leaving 3 bases unmatched. CDR3 length: 15 amino acids. Germline V gives CDR1 MNHNS, CDR2 SASEGT.